What follows is one T cell receptor (beta chain) and its context. Its specificity is unknown. This CDR3 has 13 residues. V gave up 5 bases and J gave up 2 bases, with 10 bases separating them. Germline lookup yields CDR1 LNHDA and CDR2 SQIVND (reference sequence). The data stem from a study of shared clonotypes between healthy human individuals. Study background: A donor's plate count was three for CD4 naive and three for CD4 memory; CD8 naive had two and CD8 memory one.

Overall study findings and caveats: Clonotype sharing across donors was expected to vary with sequencing depth.

Sequencing was at deep level. Some clones are missing from TCRdb's copy, which holds only in-frame ones; the method was immunoSEQ multiplex PCR. The sample comprises millions of clones, roughly 93% of which are singletons, and 0.39% rests with the top ten. The specimen sequenced was naive CD4+ T cells from PBMCs. The subset is: CD45RA+ positively selected. The clonotype comes from a man between 18 and 35 years old in good health. Some clones in this sample may be carry-over from other donors' samples. V and J are TRBV19 and TRBJ2-7, with D possibly matching TRBD1 (6 bases). Here the CDR3 DNA reads TGTGCCAGTAGTTCGGACAGAGCCTACGAGCAGTACTTC. It yields the protein CASSSDRAYEQYF. Variable domain in full (rest from reference TRBV19 and TRBJ2-7): DGGITQSPKYLFRKEGQNVTLSCEQNLNHDAMYWYRQDPGQGLRLIYYSQIVNDFQKGDIAEGYSVSREKKESFPLTVTSAQKNPTAFYLCASSSDRAYEQYFGPGTRLTVT.